A selection of T cell receptor beta chains follows, all from one sample in a study of blood T cell repertoires in COVID-19. Measured with immunoSEQ multiplex PCR; TCRdb has only the in-frame clones, and not every one. The sample has 350,000 or so clones, about 91% seen once. The material sequenced was peripheral blood. The receptors were gathered from a woman aged 25 to 39 with COVID-19, enrolled during active disease. The CDR3 runs from the conserved cysteine through the conserved F or W. The order of the fields is clone size, J gene, D gene, V gene, CDR3 protein, CDR3 DNA. D genes are given only for firm matches. Clone size is shown for a subset of rows, as once, few, many or a class of expanded clone.

NA,TRBJ1-4,NA,TRBV20-1,CSARDREKLFF,TGCAGTGCCAGGGATAGGGAAAAACTGTTTTTT
NA,TRBJ1-1,NA,TRBV7-7,CASSLVFMAGVLSEAFF,TGTGCTAGCAGCTTAGTATTTATGGCAGGGGTTCTTTCTGAAGCTTTCTTT
NA,TRBJ1-5,TRBD1,TRBV6-2/TRBV6-3,CASSKLGAGTDSNQPQHF,TGTGCCAGCAGTAAACTTGGTGCCGGGACAGACTCTAATCAGCCCCAGCATTTT
NA,TRBJ1-4,TRBD1,TRBV25-1,CASSEYKTGSNEKLFF,TGTGCCAGCAGTGAATACAAGACAGGGTCTAACGAAAAACTGTTTTTT
NA,TRBJ1-2,TRBD1,TRBV27,CASSLSIGTEDGYTF,TGTGCCAGCAGTTTATCGATAGGGACAGAAGATGGCTACACCTTC
few,TRBJ1-1,TRBD1,TRBV7-9,CASRTGDTEAFF,TGTGCCAGCCGCACAGGGGACACTGAAGCTTTCTTT
NA,TRBJ2-2,NA,TRBV21-1,CASSKASAKGAYYLNTGELFF,TGTGCCAGCAGCAAAGCCTCAGCTAAGGGGGCTTATTACTTGAACACCGGGGAGCTGTTTTTT
NA,TRBJ1-4,NA,TRBV18,CASSPQRGNEKLFF,TGTGCCAGCTCACCCCAGCGGGGTAATGAAAAACTGTTTTTT
NA,TRBJ1-1,NA,TRBV30,CAWSAGLPRGTEAFF,TGTGCCTGGAGTGCGGGCCTTCCTCGGGGCACTGAAGCTTTCTTT
NA,TRBJ1-2,NA,TRBV2,CASSEAHRVGYGYTF,TGTGCCAGCAGTGAAGCGCACAGGGTCGGCTATGGCTACACCTTC
NA,TRBJ1-5,TRBD1,TRBV7-8,CASSFGQGNQPQHF,TGTGCCAGCAGCTTTGGACAGGGTAATCAGCCCCAGCATTTT
once,TRBJ1-5,TRBD1,TRBV7-9,CASSQGQGNQPQHF,TGTGCCAGCAGCCAGGGACAGGGCAATCAGCCCCAGCATTTT
NA,TRBJ1-1,NA,TRBV2,CASSEWRAGTEAFF,TGTGCCAGCAGTGAATGGAGAGCCGGCACTGAAGCTTTCTTT
NA,TRBJ2-5,TRBD1,TRBV6-5,CASSKRTGKGETQYF,TGTGCCAGCAGTAAACGGACAGGGAAGGGTGAGACCCAGTACTTC
NA,TRBJ2-2,NA,TRBV3-1/TRBV3-2,CASSQGQGGGTGELFF,TGTGCCAGCAGCCAAGGCCAAGGGGGTGGGACCGGGGAGCTGTTTTTT
NA,TRBJ1-6,NA,TRBV3-1/TRBV3-2,CASSGQNSPLHF,TGTGCCAGCAGCGGACAGAATTCACCCCTCCACTTT
NA,TRBJ2-7,TRBD2,TRBV4-1,CASSQDGGAGGKRSYEQYF,TGCGCCAGCAGCCAAGATGGCGGAGCGGGGGGGAAGAGGTCCTACGAGCAGTACTTC
NA,TRBJ1-4,TRBD1,TRBV28,CASLTGGYEKLFF,TGTGCCAGCTTAACAGGGGGGTATGAAAAACTGTTTTTT
once,TRBJ1-4,NA,TRBV2,CASARQTAGNEKLFF,TGTGCCAGCGCCAGACAGACAGCTGGTAATGAAAAACTGTTTTTT
NA,TRBJ2-5,NA,TRBV9,CASSVDGGTEETQYF,TGTGCCAGCAGCGTAGATGGGGGGACCGAAGAGACCCAGTACTTC
NA,TRBJ1-2,TRBD1,TRBV6-4,CASSDSRTGVYTF,TGTGCCAGCAGTGACTCGAGGACAGGGGTCTACACCTTC
NA,TRBJ1-2,TRBD1,TRBV6-1,CASSEPGTGNYGYTF,TGTGCCAGCAGTGAGCCCGGGACAGGGAACTATGGCTACACCTTC
NA,TRBJ2-1,NA,TRBV20-1,CSASLLRGGGVSNEQFF,TGCAGTGCTAGTCTGCTCCGGGGAGGGGGTGTAAGCAATGAGCAGTTCTTC